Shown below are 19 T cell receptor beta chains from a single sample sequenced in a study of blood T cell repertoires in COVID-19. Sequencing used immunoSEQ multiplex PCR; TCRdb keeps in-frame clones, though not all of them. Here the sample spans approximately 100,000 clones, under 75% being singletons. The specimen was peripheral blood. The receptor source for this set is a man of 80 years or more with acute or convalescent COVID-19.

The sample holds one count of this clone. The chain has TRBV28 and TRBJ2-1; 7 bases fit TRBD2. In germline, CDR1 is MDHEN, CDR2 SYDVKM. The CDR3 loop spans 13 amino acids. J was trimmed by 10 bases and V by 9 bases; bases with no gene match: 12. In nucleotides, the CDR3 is TGTGCCAGTAGACTAAATCGGGGAGGGGAGCAGTTCTTC. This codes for CASRLNRGGEQFF.

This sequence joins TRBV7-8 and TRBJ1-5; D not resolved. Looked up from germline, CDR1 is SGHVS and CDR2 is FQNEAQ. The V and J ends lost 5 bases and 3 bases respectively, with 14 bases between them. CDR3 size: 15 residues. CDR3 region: CASSPRWQDNQPQHF. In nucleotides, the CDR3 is TGTGCCAGCAGCCCAAGGTGGCAGGACAATCAGCCCCAGCATTTT.

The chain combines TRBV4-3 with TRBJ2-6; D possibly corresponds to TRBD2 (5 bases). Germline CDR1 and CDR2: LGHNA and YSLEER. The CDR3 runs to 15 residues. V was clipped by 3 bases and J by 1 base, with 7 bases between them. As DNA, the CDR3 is TGCGCCAGCAGCCAGAGGGTGTCTGGGGCCAACGTCCTGACTTTC. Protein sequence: CASSQRVSGANVLTF.

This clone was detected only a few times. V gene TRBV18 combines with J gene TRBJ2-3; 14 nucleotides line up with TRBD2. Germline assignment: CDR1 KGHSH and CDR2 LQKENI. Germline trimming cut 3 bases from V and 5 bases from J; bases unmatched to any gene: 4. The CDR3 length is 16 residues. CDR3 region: CASSPGTSGSGDTQYF. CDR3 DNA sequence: TGTGCCAGCTCACCGGGGACTAGCGGGAGTGGAGATACGCAGTATTTT.

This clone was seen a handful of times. The CDR3 reads CASTDPGTGNYGYTF. CDR3 in DNA: TGTGCCAGCACGGACCCCGGGACAGGGAACTATGGCTACACCTTC. The chain uses TRBV2 and TRBJ1-2; 9 bases are a match to TRBD1. V was pared by 7 bases and J by 2 bases, with 8 bases of the junction left unmatched. The CDR3 contains 15 residues. Germline V gives CDR1 SNHLY, CDR2 FYNNEI.

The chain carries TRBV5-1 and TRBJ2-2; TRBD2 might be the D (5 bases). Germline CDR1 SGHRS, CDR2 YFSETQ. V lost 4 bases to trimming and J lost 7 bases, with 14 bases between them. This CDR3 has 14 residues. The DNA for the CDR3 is TGCGCCAGCAGCCCCCGTAGCGTGGACGGGGAGCTGTTTTTT. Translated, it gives CASSPRSVDGELFF.

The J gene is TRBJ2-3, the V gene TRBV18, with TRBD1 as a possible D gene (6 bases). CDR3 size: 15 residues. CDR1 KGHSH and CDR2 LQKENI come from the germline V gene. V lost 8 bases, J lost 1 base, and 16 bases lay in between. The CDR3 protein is CASAPPGVGTDTQYF. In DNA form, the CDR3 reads TGTGCCAGCGCCCCACCAGGGGTGGGCACAGATACGCAGTATTTT.

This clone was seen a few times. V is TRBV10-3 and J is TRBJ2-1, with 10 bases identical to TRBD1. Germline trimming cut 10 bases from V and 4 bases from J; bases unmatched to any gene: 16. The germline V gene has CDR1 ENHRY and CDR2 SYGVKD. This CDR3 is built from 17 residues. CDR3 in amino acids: CATEGFSRDRGYNEQFF. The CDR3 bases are TGTGCCACCGAAGGATTCAGCCGGGACAGGGGTTACAATGAGCAGTTCTTC.

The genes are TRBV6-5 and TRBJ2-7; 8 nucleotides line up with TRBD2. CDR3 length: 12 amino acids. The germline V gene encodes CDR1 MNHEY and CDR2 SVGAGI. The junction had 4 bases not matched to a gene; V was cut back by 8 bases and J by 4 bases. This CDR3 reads CASLKREYEQYF. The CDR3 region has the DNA TGTGCCAGCCTTAAGCGGGAGTACGAGCAGTACTTC.

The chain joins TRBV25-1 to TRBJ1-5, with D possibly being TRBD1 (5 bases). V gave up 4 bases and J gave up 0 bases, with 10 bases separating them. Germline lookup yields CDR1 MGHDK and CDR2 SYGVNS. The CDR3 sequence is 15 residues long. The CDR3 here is CASSGGRGSNQPQHF. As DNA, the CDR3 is TGTGCCAGCAGTGGTGGGAGGGGTAGCAATCAGCCCCAGCATTTT.

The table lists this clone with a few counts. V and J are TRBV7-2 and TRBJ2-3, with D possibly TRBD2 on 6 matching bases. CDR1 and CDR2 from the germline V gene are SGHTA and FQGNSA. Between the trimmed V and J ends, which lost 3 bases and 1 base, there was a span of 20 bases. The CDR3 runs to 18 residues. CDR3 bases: TGTGCCAGCAGCTTGATGGCGGGGAGCGTCATGGGCACAGATACGCAGTATTTT. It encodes CASSLMAGSVMGTDTQYF.

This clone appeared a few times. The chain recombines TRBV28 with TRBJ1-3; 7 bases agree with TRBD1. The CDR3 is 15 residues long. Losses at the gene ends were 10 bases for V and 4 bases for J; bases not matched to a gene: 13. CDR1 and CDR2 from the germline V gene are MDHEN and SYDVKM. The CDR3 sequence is CATGSRQGAGNTIYF. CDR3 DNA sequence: TGTGCCACGGGGTCCAGACAGGGAGCCGGAAACACCATATATTTT.

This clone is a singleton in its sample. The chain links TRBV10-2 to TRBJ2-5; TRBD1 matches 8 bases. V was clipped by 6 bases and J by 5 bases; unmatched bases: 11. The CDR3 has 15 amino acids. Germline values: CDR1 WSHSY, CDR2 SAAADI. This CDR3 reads CASSLFQGARETQYF. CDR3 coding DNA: TGCGCCAGCAGCCTATTCCAGGGGGCGAGGGAGACCCAGTACTTC.

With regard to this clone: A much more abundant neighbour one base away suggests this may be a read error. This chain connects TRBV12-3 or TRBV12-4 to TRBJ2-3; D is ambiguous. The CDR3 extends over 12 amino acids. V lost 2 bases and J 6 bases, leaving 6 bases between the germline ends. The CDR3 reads CASSLTWDTQYF. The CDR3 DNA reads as TGTGCCAGCAGTTTAACTTGGGATACGCAGTATTTT.

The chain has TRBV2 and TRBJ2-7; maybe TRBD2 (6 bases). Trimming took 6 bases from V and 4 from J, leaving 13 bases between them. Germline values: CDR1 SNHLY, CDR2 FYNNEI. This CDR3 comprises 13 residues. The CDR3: CASRTGGGYEQYF. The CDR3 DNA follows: TGTGCCAGCAGGACCGGGGGTGGGTACGAGCAGTACTTC.

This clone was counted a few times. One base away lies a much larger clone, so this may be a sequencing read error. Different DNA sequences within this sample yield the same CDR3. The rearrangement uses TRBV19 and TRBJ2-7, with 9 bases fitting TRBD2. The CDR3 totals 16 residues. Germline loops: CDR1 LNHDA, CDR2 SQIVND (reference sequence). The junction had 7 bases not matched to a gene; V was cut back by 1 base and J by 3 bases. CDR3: CASSIGGTSGYYEQYF. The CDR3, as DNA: TGTGCCAGTAGTATAGGAGGAACTAGCGGGTACTACGAGCAGTACTTC.

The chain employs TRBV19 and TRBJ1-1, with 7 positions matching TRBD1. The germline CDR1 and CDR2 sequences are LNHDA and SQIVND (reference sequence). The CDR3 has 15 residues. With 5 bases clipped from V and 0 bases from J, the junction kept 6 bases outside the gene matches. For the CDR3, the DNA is TGTGCCAGTAGTCCGACAGGGCGGTTGAACACTGAAGCTTTCTTT. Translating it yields CASSPTGRLNTEAFF.

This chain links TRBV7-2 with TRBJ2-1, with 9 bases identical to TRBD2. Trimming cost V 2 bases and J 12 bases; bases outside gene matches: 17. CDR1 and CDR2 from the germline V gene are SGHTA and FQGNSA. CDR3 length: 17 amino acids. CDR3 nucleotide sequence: TGTGCCAGCAGCTTATTGGGGGCCCTAGATCTAGCGGGAACGCAGTTCTTC. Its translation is CASSLLGALDLAGTQFF. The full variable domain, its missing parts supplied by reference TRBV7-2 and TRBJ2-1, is GAGVSQSPSNKVTEKGKDVELRCDPISGHTALYWYRQSLGQGLEFLIYFQGNSAPDKSGLPSDRFSAERTGGSVSTLTIQRTQQEDSAVYLCASSLLGALDLAGTQFFGPGTRLTVL.

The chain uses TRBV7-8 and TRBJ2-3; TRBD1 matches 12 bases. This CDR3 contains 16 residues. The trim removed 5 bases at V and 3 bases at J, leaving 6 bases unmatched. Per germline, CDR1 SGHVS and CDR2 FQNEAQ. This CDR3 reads CASSTWDRGLTDTQYF. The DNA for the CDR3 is TGTGCCAGCAGCACCTGGGACAGGGGGCTAACAGATACGCAGTATTTT.